This T cell receptor beta chain was observed in a study of blood T cell repertoires in COVID-19. Across the study: Donors in the United States, Italy and Spain gave samples during acute or convalescent COVID-19. The analysed material was cDNA or gDNA that came from T cells, B-cell-depleted T cells, or PBMCs.

In the original processing: How many nucleated cells were present was estimated from reference gene primer amplification. Some clones are missing from TCRdb's copy, which holds only in-frame ones; the method was immunoSEQ multiplex PCR. That table gives V, J and clone size, and the DNA gave D and trimming. The sample holds approximately 71,000 clones, over 65% seen once. Trimming removed 4 bases from V and 0 bases from J, with 4 bases in between. Looked up from germline, CDR1 is WSHSY and CDR2 is SAAADI. CDR3 length: 13 amino acids. Sequences were obtained from peripheral blood. The chain links TRBV10-2 to TRBJ1-3, with D hard to call. This TCR derives from a human donor in a cohort sampled during active COVID-19. CDR3 loop: CASSASSGNTIYF. The CDR3 DNA reads as TGCGCCAGCAGTGCCAGCTCTGGAAACACCATATATTTT.